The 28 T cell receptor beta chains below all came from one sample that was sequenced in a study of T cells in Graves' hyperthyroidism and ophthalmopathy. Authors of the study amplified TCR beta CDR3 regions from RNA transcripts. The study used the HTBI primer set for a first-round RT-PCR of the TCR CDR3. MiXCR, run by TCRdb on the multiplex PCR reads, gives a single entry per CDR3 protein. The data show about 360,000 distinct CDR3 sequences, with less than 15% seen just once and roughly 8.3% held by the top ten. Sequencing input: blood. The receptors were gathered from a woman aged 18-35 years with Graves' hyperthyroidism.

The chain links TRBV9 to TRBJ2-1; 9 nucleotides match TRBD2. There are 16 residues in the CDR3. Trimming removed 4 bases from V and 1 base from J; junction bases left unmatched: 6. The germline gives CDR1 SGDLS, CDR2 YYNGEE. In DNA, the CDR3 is TGTGCCAGCAGCCTCCTAGCGGGAACGTCCTACAATGAGCAGTTCTTC. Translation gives CASSLLAGTSYNEQFF.

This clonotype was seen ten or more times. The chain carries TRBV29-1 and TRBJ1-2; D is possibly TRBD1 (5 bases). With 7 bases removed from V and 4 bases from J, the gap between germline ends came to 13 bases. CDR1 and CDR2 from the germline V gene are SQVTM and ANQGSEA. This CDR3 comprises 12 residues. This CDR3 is CSAGRRGYGYTF. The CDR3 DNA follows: TGCAGCGCCGGACGGAGGGGCTATGGCTACACCTTC.

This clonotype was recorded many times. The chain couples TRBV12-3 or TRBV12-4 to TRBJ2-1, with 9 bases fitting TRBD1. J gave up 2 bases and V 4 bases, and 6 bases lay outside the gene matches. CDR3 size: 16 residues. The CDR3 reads CASSWGQGDTYNEQFF. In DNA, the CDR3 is TGTGCCAGCAGTTGGGGACAGGGAGACACCTACAATGAGCAGTTCTTC.

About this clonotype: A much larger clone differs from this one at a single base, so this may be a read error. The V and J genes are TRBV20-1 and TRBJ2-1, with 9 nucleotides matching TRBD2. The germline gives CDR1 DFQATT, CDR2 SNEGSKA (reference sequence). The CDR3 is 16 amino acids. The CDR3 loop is CSSFGLAGLSCNEQFF. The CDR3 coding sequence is TGCAGTTCCTTTGGGCTAGCGGGACTCTCCTGCAATGAGCAGTTCTTC.

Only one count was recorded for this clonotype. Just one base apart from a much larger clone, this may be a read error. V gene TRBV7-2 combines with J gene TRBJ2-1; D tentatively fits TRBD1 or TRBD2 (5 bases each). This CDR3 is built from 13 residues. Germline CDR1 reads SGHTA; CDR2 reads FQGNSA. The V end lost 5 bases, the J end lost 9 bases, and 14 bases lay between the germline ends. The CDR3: CASSAGSPVEQFF. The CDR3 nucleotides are TGTGCCAGCAGCGCAGGGAGCCCGGTTGAGCAGTTCTTC. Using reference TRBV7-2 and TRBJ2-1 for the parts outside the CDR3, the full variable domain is GAGVSQSPSNKVTEKGKDVELRCDPISGHTALYWYRQSLGQGLEFLIYFQGNSAPDKSGLPSDRFSAERTGGSVSTLTIQRTQQEDSAVYLCASSAGSPVEQFFGPGTRLTVL.

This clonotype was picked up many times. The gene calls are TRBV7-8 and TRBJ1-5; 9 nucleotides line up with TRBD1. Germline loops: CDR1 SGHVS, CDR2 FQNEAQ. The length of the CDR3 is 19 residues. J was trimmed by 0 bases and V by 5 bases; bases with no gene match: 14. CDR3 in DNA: TGTGCCAGCAGCCCGATCGGGACAGGGTCCCTATATAGCAATCAGCCCCAGCATTTT. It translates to CASSPIGTGSLYSNQPQHF. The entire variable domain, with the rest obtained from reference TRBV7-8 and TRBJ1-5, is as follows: GAGVSQSPRYKVAKRGQDVALRCDPISGHVSLFWYQQALGQGPEFLTYFQNEAQLDKSGLPSDRFFAERPEGSVSTLKIQRTQQEDSAVYLCASSPIGTGSLYSNQPQHFGDGTRLSIL.

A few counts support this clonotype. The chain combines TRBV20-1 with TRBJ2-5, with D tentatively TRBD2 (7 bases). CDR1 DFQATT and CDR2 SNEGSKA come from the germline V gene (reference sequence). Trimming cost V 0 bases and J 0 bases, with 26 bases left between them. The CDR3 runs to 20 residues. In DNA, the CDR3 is TGCAGTGCTAGAGATTGGGCCTCAACGGGGGGCCCTCCTGACCAAGAGACCCAGTACTTC. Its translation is CSARDWASTGGPPDQETQYF.

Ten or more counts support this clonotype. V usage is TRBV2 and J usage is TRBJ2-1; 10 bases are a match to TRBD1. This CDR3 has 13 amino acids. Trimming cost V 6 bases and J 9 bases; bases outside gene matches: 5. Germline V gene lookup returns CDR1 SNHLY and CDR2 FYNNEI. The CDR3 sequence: CASSRQGAGEQFF. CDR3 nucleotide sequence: TGTGCCAGCAGCAGACAGGGGGCCGGTGAGCAGTTCTTC.

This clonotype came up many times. CDR3 sequence reads: CAWSVPPLLQGGSTF. The DNA for the CDR3 is TGTGCCTGGAGTGTACCCCCCCTTCTACAGGGTGGATCCACCTTC. The rearrangement uses TRBV30 and TRBJ1-2, with D possibly matching TRBD1 (6 bases). This CDR3 has 15 amino acids. Germline V gene sequence: CDR1 GTSNPN, CDR2 SVGIG (reference sequence). The V and J ends lost 0 bases and 13 bases respectively, with 24 bases between them.

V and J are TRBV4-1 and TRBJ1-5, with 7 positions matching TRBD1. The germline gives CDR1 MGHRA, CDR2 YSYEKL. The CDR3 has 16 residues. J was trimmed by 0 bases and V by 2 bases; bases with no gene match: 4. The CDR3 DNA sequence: TGCGCCAGCAGCCAACTGGGACAGTATAGCAATCAGCCCCAGCATTTT. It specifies CASSQLGQYSNQPQHF.

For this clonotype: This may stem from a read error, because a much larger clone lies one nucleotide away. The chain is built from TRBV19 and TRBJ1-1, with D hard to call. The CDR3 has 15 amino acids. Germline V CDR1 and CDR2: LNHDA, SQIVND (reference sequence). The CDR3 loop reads CASGIVQLMNTEAFF. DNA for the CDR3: TGTGCCAGTGGTATCGTCCAGCTCATGAACACTGAAGCTTTCTTT.

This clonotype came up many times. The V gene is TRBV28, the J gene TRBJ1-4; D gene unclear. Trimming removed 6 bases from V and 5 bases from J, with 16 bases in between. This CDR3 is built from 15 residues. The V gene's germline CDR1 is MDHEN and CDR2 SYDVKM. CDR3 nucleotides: TGTGCCAGCAGGATGAGGTGGCGACGGAATGAAAAACTGTTTTTT. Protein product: CASRMRWRRNEKLFF.

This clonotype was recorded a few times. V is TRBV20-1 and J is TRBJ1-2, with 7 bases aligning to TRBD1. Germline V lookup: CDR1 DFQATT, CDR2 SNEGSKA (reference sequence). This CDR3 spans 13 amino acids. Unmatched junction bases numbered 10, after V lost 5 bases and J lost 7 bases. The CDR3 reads CSASTGLLSGYTF. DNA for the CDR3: TGCAGTGCTTCGACAGGGCTTTTGTCTGGCTACACCTTC.

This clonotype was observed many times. This CDR3 reads CASSPHQGSYEQYF. CDR3 nucleotides: TGTGCCAGCAGCCCGCATCAGGGTTCCTACGAGCAGTACTTC. The J gene is TRBJ2-7, the V gene TRBV7-3; D might be TRBD1 (5 bases). The germline V gene has CDR1 SGHTA and CDR2 FQGTGA. Trimming removed 5 bases from V and 1 base from J, with 12 bases in between. The CDR3 sequence is 14 residues long.

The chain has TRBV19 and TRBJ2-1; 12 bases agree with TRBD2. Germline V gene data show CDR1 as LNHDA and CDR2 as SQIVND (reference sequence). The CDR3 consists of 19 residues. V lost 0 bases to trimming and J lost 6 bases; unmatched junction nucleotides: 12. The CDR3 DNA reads TGTGCCAGTAGTATAGATCCCAAAGGACTAGCGGGATCACTCAATGAGCAGTTCTTC. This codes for CASSIDPKGLAGSLNEQFF.

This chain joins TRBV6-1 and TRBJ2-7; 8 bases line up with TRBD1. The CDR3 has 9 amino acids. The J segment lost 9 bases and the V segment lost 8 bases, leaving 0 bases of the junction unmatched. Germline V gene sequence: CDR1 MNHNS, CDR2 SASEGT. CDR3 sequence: CASGQGQYF. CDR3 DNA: TGTGCCAGCGGACAGGGGCAGTACTTC.

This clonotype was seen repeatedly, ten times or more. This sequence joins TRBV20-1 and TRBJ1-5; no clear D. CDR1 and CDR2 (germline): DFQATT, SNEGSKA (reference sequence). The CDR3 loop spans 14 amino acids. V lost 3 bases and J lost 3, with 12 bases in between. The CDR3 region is CSARSGPANQPQHF. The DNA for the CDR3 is TGCAGTGCTAGGAGCGGGCCCGCCAATCAGCCCCAGCATTTT.

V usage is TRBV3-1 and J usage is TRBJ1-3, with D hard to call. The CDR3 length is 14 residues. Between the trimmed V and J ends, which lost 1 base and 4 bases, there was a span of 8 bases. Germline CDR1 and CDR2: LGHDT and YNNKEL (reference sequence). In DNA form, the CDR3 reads TGTGCCAGCAGCCAAGGTCGCAACGGAAACACCATATATTTT. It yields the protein CASSQGRNGNTIYF.

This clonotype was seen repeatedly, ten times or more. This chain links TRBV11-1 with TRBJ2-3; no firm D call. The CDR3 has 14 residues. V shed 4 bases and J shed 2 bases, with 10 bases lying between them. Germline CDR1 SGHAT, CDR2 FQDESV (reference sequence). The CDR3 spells CASSSSTFTDTQYF. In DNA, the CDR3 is TGTGCCAGCAGCTCGAGCACTTTCACAGATACGCAGTATTTT.

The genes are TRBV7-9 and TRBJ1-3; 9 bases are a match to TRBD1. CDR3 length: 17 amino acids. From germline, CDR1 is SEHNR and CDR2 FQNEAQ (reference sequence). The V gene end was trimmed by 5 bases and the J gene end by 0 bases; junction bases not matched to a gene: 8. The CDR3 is CASSTPLDRGSGNTIYF. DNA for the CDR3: TGTGCCAGCAGCACCCCTCTGGACAGGGGCTCTGGAAACACCATATATTTT.

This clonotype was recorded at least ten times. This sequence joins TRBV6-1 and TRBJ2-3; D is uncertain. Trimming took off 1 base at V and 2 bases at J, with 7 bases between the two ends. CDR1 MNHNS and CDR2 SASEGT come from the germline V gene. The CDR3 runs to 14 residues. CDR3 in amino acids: CASSEEVATDTQYF. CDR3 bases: TGTGCCAGCAGTGAAGAGGTAGCCACAGATACGCAGTATTTT.

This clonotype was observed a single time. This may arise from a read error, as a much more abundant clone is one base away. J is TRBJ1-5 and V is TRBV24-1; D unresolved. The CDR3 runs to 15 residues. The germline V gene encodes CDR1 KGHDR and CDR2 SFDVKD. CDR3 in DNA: TGTGCCACCGGTGATAATGAACAGTCCAATCAGCCCCAGCATTTT. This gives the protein CATGDNEQSNQPQHF.

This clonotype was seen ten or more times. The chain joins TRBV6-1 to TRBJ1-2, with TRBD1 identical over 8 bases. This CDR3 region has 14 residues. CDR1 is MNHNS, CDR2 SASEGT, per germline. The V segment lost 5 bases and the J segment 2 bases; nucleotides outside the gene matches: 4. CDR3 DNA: TGTGCCAGCAGTTATCGGACAGGGAACTATGGCTACACCTTC. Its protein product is CASSYRTGNYGYTF.

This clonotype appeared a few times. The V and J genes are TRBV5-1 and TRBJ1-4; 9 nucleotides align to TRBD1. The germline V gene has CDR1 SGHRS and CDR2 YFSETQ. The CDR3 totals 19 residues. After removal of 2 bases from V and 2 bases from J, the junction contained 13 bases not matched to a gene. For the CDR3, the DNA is TGCGCCAGCAGCTTATTGTCGGGACAGGGTCTTGGGACTAATGAAAAACTGTTTTTT. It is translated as CASSLLSGQGLGTNEKLFF. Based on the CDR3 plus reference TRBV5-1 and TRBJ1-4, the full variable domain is KAGVTQTPRYLIKTRGQQVTLSCSPISGHRSVSWYQQTPGQGLQFLFEYFSETQRNKGNFPGRFSGRQFSNSRSEMNVSTLELGDSALYLCASSLLSGQGLGTNEKLFFGSGTQLSVL.

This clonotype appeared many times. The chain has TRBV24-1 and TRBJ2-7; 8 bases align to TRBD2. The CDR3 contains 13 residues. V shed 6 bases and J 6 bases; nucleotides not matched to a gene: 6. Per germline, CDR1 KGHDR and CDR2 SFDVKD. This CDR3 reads CATSKRGRVEQYF. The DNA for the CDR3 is TGTGCCACCAGTAAGCGGGGGCGGGTCGAGCAGTACTTC.

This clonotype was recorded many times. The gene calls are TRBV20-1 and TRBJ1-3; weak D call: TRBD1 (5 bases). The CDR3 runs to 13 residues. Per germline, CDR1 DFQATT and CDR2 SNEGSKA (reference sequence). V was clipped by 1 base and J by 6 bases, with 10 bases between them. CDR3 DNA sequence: TGCAGTGCTAGAGCGGTAGGGGAAAACACCATATATTTT. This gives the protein CSARAVGENTIYF.

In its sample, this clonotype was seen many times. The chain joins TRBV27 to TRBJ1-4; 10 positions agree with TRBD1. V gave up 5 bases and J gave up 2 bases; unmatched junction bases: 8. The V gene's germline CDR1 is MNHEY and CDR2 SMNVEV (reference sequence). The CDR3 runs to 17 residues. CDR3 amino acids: CASSTLGQGSTNEKLFF. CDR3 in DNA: TGTGCCAGCAGTACACTGGGACAGGGGAGTACTAATGAAAAACTGTTTTTT.

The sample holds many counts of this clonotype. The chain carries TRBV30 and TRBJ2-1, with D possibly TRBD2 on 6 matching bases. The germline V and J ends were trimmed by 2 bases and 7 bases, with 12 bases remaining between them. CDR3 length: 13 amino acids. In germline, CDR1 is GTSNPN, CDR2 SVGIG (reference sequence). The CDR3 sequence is CAWSLTGRNEQFF. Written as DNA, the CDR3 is TGTGCCTGGAGTCTAACGGGGAGGAATGAGCAGTTCTTC.